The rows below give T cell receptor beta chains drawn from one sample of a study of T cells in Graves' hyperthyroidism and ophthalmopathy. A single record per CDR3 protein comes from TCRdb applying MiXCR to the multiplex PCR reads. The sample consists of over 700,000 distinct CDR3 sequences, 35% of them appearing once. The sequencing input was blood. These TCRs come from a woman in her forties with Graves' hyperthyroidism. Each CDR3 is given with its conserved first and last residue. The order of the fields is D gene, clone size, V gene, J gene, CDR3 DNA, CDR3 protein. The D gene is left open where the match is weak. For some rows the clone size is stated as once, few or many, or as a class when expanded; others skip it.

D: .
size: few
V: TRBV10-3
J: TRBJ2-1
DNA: TGTGCCATCAGCCGAGAAGGCGGAGAGCAGTTCTTC
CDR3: CAISREGGEQFF

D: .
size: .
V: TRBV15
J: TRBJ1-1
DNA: TGTGCCACCAGCAGTTACAAGTCGAAGGCAAACACTGAAGCTTTCTTT
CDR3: CATSSYKSKANTEAFF

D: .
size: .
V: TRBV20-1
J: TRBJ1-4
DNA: TGCAGTGCTAGAGATCCAACTAATGAAAAACTGTTTTTT
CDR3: CSARDPTNEKLFF

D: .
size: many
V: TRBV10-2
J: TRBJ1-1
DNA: TGTGCCAGCAGTTACCTGGACACTGAAGCTTTCTTT
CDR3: CASSYLDTEAFF

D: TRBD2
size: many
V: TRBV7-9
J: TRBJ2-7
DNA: TGTGCCAGCAGCTTAGAGGGACTAGCGGGACGCGAGCAGTACTTC
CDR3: CASSLEGLAGREQYF

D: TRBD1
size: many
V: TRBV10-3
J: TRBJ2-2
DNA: TGTGCCACAAGAGGACAGGTTTCTACAGGGGAGCTGTTTTTT
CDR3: CATRGQVSTGELFF

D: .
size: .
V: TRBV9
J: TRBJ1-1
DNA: TGTGCCAGCAGAGACCTCGGGGGGACTGAAGCTTTCTTT
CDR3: CASRDLGGTEAFF

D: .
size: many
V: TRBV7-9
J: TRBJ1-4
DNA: TGTGCCAGCAGCTTACCCACTCAGGAAAAACTGTTTTTT
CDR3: CASSLPTQEKLFF

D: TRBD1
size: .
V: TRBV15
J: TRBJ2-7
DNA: TGTGCCACCAGCAGATCGGACAGGGACCTCGACGAGCAGTACTTC
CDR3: CATSRSDRDLDEQYF

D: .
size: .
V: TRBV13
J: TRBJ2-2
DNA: TGTGCCAGCACCTTCCTGAGATCCGGGGAGCTGTTTTTT
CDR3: CASTFLRSGELFF

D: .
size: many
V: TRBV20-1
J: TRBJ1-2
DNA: TGCAGTGCAAACATCGGACAGTTGAGCGGCTACACCTTC
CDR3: CSANIGQLSGYTF

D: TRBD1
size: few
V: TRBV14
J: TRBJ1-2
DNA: TGTGCCAGCAGCCAAGGTTGGAGACAGGGACACAGGAGCTTC
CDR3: CASSQGWRQGHRSF

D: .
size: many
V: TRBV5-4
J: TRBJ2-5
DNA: TGTGCCAGCAGCCCCCCTCTCTCAGAGACCCAGTACTTC
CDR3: CASSPPLSETQYF

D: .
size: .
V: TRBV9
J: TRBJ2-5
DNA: TGTGCCAGCAGCGGAGGGCGGAGAGAAGAGACCCAGTACTTC
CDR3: CASSGGRREETQYF

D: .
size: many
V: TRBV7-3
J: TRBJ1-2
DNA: TGTGCCAGCAGCTTGCGGGACGGAAATGGCTACACCTTC
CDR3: CASSLRDGNGYTF

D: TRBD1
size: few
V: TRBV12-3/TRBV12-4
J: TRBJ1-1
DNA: TGTGCCAGCACCGGGACAGGGGCAAACACTGAAGCTTTCTTT
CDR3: CASTGTGANTEAFF

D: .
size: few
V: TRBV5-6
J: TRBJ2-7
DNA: TGTGCCAGCAGTAGTCCGAGGGTTTACGAGCAGTACTTC
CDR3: CASSSPRVYEQYF

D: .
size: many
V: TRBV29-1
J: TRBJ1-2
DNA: TGCAGCTCCTTCCAGGGCGGTGCCACCTTC
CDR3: CSSFQGGATF

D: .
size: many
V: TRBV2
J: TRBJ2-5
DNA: TGTGCCAGTAGGACCGGGGAGACCCAGTACTTC
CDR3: CASRTGETQYF

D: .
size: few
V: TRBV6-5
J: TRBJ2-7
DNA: TGTGCCAGCAGGGACCAGACGAGCTCCTACGAGCAGTACTTC
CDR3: CASRDQTSSYEQYF

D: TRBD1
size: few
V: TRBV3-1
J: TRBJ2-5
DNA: TGTGCCAGCACCGTTGACAGGGAAGAGACCCAGTACTTC
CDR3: CASTVDREETQYF

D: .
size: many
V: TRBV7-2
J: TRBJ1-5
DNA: TGTGCCAGCAGCTTAGCAGGGGGGGAACAGCCCCAGCATTTT
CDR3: CASSLAGGEQPQHF

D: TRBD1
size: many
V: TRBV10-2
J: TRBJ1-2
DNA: TGCGCCAGCGGGACAGGGGATGGCTACACCTTC
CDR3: CASGTGDGYTF

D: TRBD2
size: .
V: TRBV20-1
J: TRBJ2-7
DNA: TGCAGTGCTAGTCCCACTAGCGGTGCCTACGAGCAGTACTTC
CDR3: CSASPTSGAYEQYF

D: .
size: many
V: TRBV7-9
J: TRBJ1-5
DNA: TGTGCCAGCAGCTTAGAAGGACGGGTTCAGCCCCAGCATTTT
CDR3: CASSLEGRVQPQHF

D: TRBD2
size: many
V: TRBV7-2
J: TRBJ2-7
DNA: TGTGCCAGCAGCCTACTAGCGGCTACTGCCTACGAGCAGTACTTC
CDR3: CASSLLAATAYEQYF

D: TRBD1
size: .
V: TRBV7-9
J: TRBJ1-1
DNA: TGTGCCAGCAACCCCAGAACAGGGGGATACATGAACACTGAAGCTTTCTTT
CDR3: CASNPRTGGYMNTEAFF

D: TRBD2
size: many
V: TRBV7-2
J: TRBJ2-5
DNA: TGTGCCAGCAGCTTAGGGGTACTAGCGGGGGTGACCCAGTACTTC
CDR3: CASSLGVLAGVTQYF

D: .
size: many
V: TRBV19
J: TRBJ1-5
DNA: TGTGCCAGCGACCGCGCGGTATGGAGCAATCAGCCCCAGCATTTT
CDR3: CASDRAVWSNQPQHF

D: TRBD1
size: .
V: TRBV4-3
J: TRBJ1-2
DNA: TGCGCCAGCAGGCGACAACAGGGGGAGTATGGCTACACCTTC
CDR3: CASRRQQGEYGYTF

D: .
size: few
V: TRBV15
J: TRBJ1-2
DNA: TGTGCCACCAGCCATTCCCTGACTGCTTTGAACTATGGCTACACCTTC
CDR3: CATSHSLTALNYGYTF

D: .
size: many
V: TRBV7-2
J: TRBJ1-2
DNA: TGTGCCAGCAGCTTGGACGGGTCGAACTCCTATGGCTACACCTTC
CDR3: CASSLDGSNSYGYTF

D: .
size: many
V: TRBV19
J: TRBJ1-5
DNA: TGTGCCAGTAGTTTAGGGTGGGGAGGGAGCAATCAGCCCCAGCATTTT
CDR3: CASSLGWGGSNQPQHF

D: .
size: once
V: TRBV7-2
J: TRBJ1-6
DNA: TGTGCCAGCAGCTTAACAATAGCGGGGGTCCTGAATTCACCCCTCCACTTT
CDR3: CASSLTIAGVLNSPLHF

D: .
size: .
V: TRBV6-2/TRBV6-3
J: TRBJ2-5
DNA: TGTGCCTGCAAAACGCAACCTCTGCAGACCCAGTACTTC
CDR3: CACKTQPLQTQYF

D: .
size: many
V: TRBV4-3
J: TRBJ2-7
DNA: TGCGCCAGCAGCCAAGGTGACAACGACGAAGAAGAGCAGTACTTC
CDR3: CASSQGDNDEEEQYF

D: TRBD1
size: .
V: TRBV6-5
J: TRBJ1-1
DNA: TGTGCCAGCAGTTACACCCGGGACAGGGGGCGAACTGAAGCTTTCTTT
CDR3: CASSYTRDRGRTEAFF

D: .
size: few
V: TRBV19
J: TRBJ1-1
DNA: TGTGCCAGTACTTTCGGGACGAACACTGAAGCTTTCTTT
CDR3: CASTFGTNTEAFF

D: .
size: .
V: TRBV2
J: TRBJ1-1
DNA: TGTGCCAGCAGTGAAGCGTCCGTCCCTAACACTGAAGCTTTCTTT
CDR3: CASSEASVPNTEAFF

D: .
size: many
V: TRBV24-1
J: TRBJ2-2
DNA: TGTGCCACCAGTGATTTGGCAGGCAGGGTCGGGGAGCTGTTTTTT
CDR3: CATSDLAGRVGELFF

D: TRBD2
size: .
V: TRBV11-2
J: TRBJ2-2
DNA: TGTGCCAGCAGCATCCGTAGCGGGGGAGGTATCCGCGCGAACACCGGGGAGCTGTTTTTT
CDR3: CASSIRSGGGIRANTGELFF

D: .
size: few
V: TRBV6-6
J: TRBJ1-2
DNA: TGTGCCAGCATTTACGGCTATGGGGGCTATGGCTACACCTTC
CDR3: CASIYGYGGYGYTF

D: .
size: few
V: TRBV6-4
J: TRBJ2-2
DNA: TGTGCCAGCAGTTTAGGCTACAGTAGGGAGCTGTTTTTT
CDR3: CASSLGYSRELFF

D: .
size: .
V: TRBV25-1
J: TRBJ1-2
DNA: TGTGCCAGCCAAGAATTGGGGGACGAGTACTATGGCTACACCTTC
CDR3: CASQELGDEYYGYTF

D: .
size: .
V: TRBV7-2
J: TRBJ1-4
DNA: TGTGCCAGCAGTTCCCCGGGAAGGGCGGGAGAAAAACTGTTTTTT
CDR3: CASSSPGRAGEKLFF

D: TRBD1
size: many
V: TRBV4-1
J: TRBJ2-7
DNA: TGCGCCAGCAGCCCCGGGACAGCACCACACGAGCAGTACTTC
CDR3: CASSPGTAPHEQYF

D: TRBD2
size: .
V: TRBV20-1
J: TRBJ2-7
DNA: TGCAGTGTTTTGGGACTAGCGGGGAGCTCCTACGAGCAGTACTTC
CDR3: CSVLGLAGSSYEQYF

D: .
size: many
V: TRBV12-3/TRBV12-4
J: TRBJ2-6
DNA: TGTGCCTCCGGGGCCTCTGGGGCCAACGTCCTGACTTTC
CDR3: CASGASGANVLTF

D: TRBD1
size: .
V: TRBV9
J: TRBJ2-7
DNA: TGTGCCAGCAGCGCCCGAGAAGGGGGACAGGGGTACGAGCAGTACTTC
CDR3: CASSAREGGQGYEQYF